A single T cell receptor beta chain is shown here with its context. In the authors' workflow: Reference gene primer amplification yielded estimated nucleated cell counts. Some clones are missing from TCRdb's copy, which holds only in-frame ones; the method was immunoSEQ multiplex PCR. Clone size and V and J calls were adopted from that table, with D and trimming inferred from the DNA. The sample carries about 100,000 clones, approximately 90% recorded once. Per germline, CDR1 SGHVS and CDR2 FQNEAQ. The CDR3 is 14 residues long. Trimming shortened V by 7 bases and J by 6 bases, and 17 bases separated the two germline ends. This specimen comes from a study of blood T cell repertoires in COVID-19. Study summary: Sites in the United States, Italy and Spain provided acute and convalescent COVID-19 samples. Sample material is recorded as cDNA or gDNA derived from T cells, B-cell-depleted T cells, or PBMCs.

Material: peripheral blood. The source of this sequence is a man aged 45-60 years with acute or convalescent COVID-19. This chain uses TRBV7-8 with TRBJ2-3, with D possibly matching TRBD2 (5 bases). The CDR3 sequence: CASTLEAWTDTQYF. CDR3 nucleotide sequence: TGTGCCAGCACCTTGGAGGCTTGGACGGATACGCAGTATTTT.